This T cell receptor (beta chain) was obtained from a study of T cell clonotyping in hematopoietic cell transplantation. The wider study: Pretransplant recipient samples were taken after cytoreduction.

Assay used: immunoSEQ multiplex PCR; TCRdb lists only in-frame clones, some missing. The sample records about 76,000 clones, about 96% being singletons. Indicated time point: recipient sample about 28 days before transplant, after cytoreduction. Blood collection times were about day -28 and days 30, 100, 180 posttransplant. The sequence was collected from a woman aged 45 to 65 with acute myeloid leukemia. Some clones in this sample may be carry-over from other donors' samples. The specimen was peripheral blood mononuclear cells, collected before stem cell transplant.

CDR3: CASSQESAENTGELFF. DNA of the CDR3: TGCGCCAGCAGCCAAGAATCGGCAGAGAACACCGGGGAGCTGTTTTTT. The rearrangement links TRBV4-1 to TRBJ2-2; D gene unclear. The CDR3 consists of 16 residues. Germline loops: CDR1 MGHRA, CDR2 YSYEKL. V was shortened by 0 bases and J by 1 base, with 9 bases between the two germline ends.